This T cell receptor (beta chain) was observed in a study of blood T cell repertoires in COVID-19. Study in general: Samples of COVID-19 (acute and convalescent) were obtained from the United States, Italy and Spain. In each case, the material was cDNA or gDNA derived from T cells, B-cell-depleted T cells, or PBMCs.

V lost 6 bases to trimming and J lost 0 bases, with 7 bases between them. CDR3 length equals 13 residues. Germline values: CDR1 KGHDR, CDR2 SFDVKD. Original data processing: By means of reference gene primer amplification, nucleated cell counts were estimated. Profiled with immunoSEQ multiplex PCR; TCRdb holds only in-frame clones, not every one. That table is the source of V, J and clone size, and D and trimming were worked out from the DNA. The table lists 310,000 or so clones, about 90% of them singletons. This receptor was identified in a young man who had recovered from COVID-19. The sequenced sample consisted of peripheral blood. V usage is TRBV24-1 and J usage is TRBJ2-5; maybe TRBD2 (5 bases). This chain's CDR3 is CATSSGDQETQYF. The CDR3 coding sequence is TGTGCCACCAGTTCCGGGGACCAAGAGACCCAGTACTTC.